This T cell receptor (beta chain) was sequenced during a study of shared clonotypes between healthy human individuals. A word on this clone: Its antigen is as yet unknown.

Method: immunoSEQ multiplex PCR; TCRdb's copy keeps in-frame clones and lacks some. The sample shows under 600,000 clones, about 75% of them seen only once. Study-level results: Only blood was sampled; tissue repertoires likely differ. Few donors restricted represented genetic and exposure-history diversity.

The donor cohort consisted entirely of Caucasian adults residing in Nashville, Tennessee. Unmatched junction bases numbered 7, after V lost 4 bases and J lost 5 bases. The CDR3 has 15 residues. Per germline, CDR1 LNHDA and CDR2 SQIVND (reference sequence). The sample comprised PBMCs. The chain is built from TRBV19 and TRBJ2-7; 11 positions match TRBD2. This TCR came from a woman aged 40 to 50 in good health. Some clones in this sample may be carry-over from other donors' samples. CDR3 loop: CASSKLAGAPDEQYF. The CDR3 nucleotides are TGTGCCAGTAGTAAACTAGCGGGAGCTCCTGACGAGCAGTACTTC.